The 22 T cell receptor beta chains below come from one sample, sequenced in a study of T cell responses to AZD1222 COVID-19 vaccine. The data were produced by immunoSEQ multiplex PCR, yet TCRdb's version contains in-frame clones alone and is incomplete. The data contain under 75,000 clones, less than 85% of them singletons. The source was peripheral blood, collected on day 0 of AZD1222 vaccination. These receptors originate from an adult in good health.

CDR3 nucleotides: TGTGCCAGCAGTTACTCGGTGGGGGGGGATCAGCCCCAGCATTTT. This codes for CASSYSVGGDQPQHF. This chain links TRBV6-5 with TRBJ1-5; D is possibly TRBD1 (5 bases). Germline loops: CDR1 MNHEY, CDR2 SVGAGI. V was clipped by 0 bases and J by 5 bases, with 11 bases between them. CDR3 size: 15 residues.

The J gene is TRBJ2-7, the V gene TRBV6-4; TRBD2 matches at 9 bases. Per the germline V gene, CDR1 is MRHNA and CDR2 is SNTAGT. This CDR3 has 14 residues. V lost 7 bases to trimming and J lost 3 bases; unmatched junction nucleotides: 7. The CDR3 here is CASKAAGGDYEQYF. DNA for the CDR3: TGTGCCAGCAAGGCGGCGGGAGGGGACTACGAGCAGTACTTC.

This clone was detected only a few times. V and J are TRBV5-8 and TRBJ1-2; no definite D call. Trimming took off 2 bases at V and 13 bases at J, with 12 bases between the two ends. The CDR3 sequence is 11 residues long. Germline loops: CDR1 SGHTS, CDR2 YDEGEE. The CDR3 region is CASSLLSPLTF. CDR3 nucleotide sequence: TGTGCCAGCAGCTTATTATCCCCTCTCACCTTC.

The gene calls are TRBV11-2 and TRBJ2-7, with TRBD1 matching over 7 bases. With V trimmed by 1 base and J by 2 bases, 5 bases remained unmatched. Germline assignment: CDR1 SGHAT and CDR2 FQNNGV. The CDR3 loop spans 15 amino acids. CDR3 in DNA: TGTGCCAGCAGCTTAGTAAGGGGGCACACCTACGAGCAGTACTTC. This encodes CASSLVRGHTYEQYF.

The chain couples TRBV6-5 to TRBJ1-5; D gene uncertain. Looked up from germline, CDR1 is MNHEY and CDR2 is SVGAGI. This CDR3 has 14 amino acids. V gave up 2 bases and J gave up 3 bases, with 8 bases separating them. The CDR3, as DNA: TGTGCCAGCAGTTACAACTCCCTCAATCAGCCCCAGCATTTT. It specifies CASSYNSLNQPQHF.

The chain recombines TRBV19 with TRBJ2-1, with TRBD1 matching over 7 bases. Unmatched junction bases numbered 6, after V lost 3 bases and J lost 10 bases. CDR1 LNHDA and CDR2 SQIVND come from the germline V gene (reference sequence). The CDR3 is 13 amino acids. CDR3 DNA: TGTGCCAGTAGTATTAAGGGGGCAGGGGAGCAGTTCTTC. As protein: CASSIKGAGEQFF.

This rearrangement joins TRBV6-2 or TRBV6-3 to TRBJ1-3; D unresolved. Germline lookup yields CDR1 MNHEY and CDR2 SVGEGT. This CDR3 region has 12 residues. The V end lost 6 bases, the J end lost 2 bases, and 5 bases lay between the germline ends. CDR3 region: CASSGPGNTIYF. CDR3 sequence (DNA): TGTGCCAGCAGCGGTCCTGGAAACACCATATATTTT.

This clone was observed once. The chain carries TRBV10-2 and TRBJ2-7; D ambiguous. CDR1 and CDR2 (germline): WSHSY, SAAADI. This CDR3 has 12 amino acids. Trimming removed 6 bases from V and 0 bases from J, with 6 bases in between. DNA of the CDR3: TGCGCCAGCAGACGGATCTCCTACGAGCAGTACTTC. This encodes CASRRISYEQYF.

The chain joins TRBV7-3 to TRBJ2-1; D might be TRBD1 (6 bases). The germline CDR1 and CDR2 sequences are SGHTA and FQGTGA. Trimming took off 2 bases at V and 8 bases at J, with 19 bases between the two ends. The CDR3 sequence is 16 residues long. The CDR3 is CASSLVSTGLAHEQFF. The CDR3 bases are TGTGCCAGCAGCTTAGTTTCTACAGGGTTGGCTCATGAGCAGTTCTTC.

CDR3: CAIEGGQGARETQYF. The CDR3 nucleotides read TGTGCCATCGAAGGGGGACAGGGGGCAAGGGAGACCCAGTACTTC. The chain joins TRBV25-1 to TRBJ2-5; TRBD1 agrees at 12 bases. After removal of 10 bases from V and 5 bases from J, the junction contained 11 bases not matched to a gene. Germline assignment: CDR1 MGHDK and CDR2 SYGVNS. The CDR3 length is 15 residues. Full variable domain (outside the CDR3, taken from reference TRBV25-1 and TRBJ2-5): EADIYQTPRYLVIGTGKKITLECSQTMGHDKMYWYQQDPGMELHLIHYSYGVNSTEKGDLSSESTVSRIRTEHFPLTLESARPSHTSQYLCAIEGGQGARETQYFGPGTRLLVL.

This sequence joins TRBV10-2 and TRBJ1-5; a weak D match, TRBD1 (5 bases). V was pared by 6 bases and J by 0 bases, with 12 bases between. The CDR3 is made up of 15 amino acids. The germline gives CDR1 WSHSY, CDR2 SAAADI. CDR3 DNA: TGCGCCAGCAGCAAGGGACTCCTTAGCAATCAGCCCCAGCATTTT. Translation: CASSKGLLSNQPQHF.

V gene TRBV5-1 combines with J gene TRBJ2-7; D is unclear. Germline CDR1 SGHRS, CDR2 YFSETQ. Between the trimmed V and J ends, which lost 3 bases and 2 bases, there was a span of 9 bases. This CDR3 is 13 amino acids long. The CDR3 loop reads CASSSGQTYEQYF. In nucleotides, the CDR3 is TGCGCCAGCAGCTCCGGGCAGACCTACGAGCAGTACTTC.

The chain carries TRBV20-1 and TRBJ2-5; TRBD1 might be the D (5 bases). This CDR3 spans 11 amino acids. The germline CDR1 and CDR2 sequences are DFQATT and SNEGSKA (reference sequence). The CDR3 loop is CSRASGETQYF. The CDR3 DNA is TGCAGCAGGGCCAGTGGAGAGACCCAGTACTTC.

This clone has just one count. The CDR3: CASSPYLSPNYGYTF. The CDR3 bases are TGTGCCAGCAGTCCGTACTTATCCCCGAACTATGGCTACACCTTC. The chain uses TRBV27 and TRBJ1-2; D is uncertain. The CDR3 is made up of 15 amino acids. Trimming shortened V by 5 bases and J by 2 bases, and 15 bases separated the two germline ends. Germline CDR1 is MNHEY and CDR2 is SMNVEV (reference sequence).

The CDR3 region has the DNA TGTGCCAGCAGCCCCGGGACAGGGGCATACGAGCAGTACTTC. It specifies CASSPGTGAYEQYF. The rearrangement uses TRBV11-2 and TRBJ2-7, with 10 bases identical to TRBD1. J gave up 4 bases and V 5 bases, and 5 bases lay outside the gene matches. In germline, CDR1 is SGHAT, CDR2 FQNNGV. This CDR3 is built from 14 residues.

The chain combines TRBV5-1 with TRBJ1-2; D is perhaps TRBD1 (5 bases). CDR1 is SGHRS and CDR2 is YFSETQ in the germline V gene. The CDR3 runs 14 residues. Between the trimmed V and J ends, which lost 2 bases and 6 bases, there was a span of 14 bases. The CDR3 DNA reads TGCGCCAGCAGCTTACAACAGGTCGAAGATGGCTACACCTTC. Residues: CASSLQQVEDGYTF.

The rearrangement uses TRBV6-1 and TRBJ1-6; perhaps TRBD1 as D (5 bases). CDR3 size: 15 residues. V lost 2 bases, J lost 8 bases, and 13 bases lay in between. CDR1 MNHNS and CDR2 SASEGT come from the germline V gene. This chain's CDR3 is CASSENGAPYSPLHF. The CDR3 DNA sequence: TGTGCCAGCAGTGAAAATGGGGCCCCTTATTCACCCCTCCACTTT.

The V and J genes are TRBV13 and TRBJ2-4, with TRBD1 matching 12 bases. The CDR3 sequence is 17 residues long. CDR1 is PRHDT and CDR2 is FYEKMQ in the germline V gene (reference sequence). The J segment lost 0 bases and the V segment lost 5 bases, leaving 5 bases of the junction unmatched. The CDR3 reads CASSGGTGGIAKNIQYF. The CDR3 coding sequence is TGTGCCAGCAGCGGGGGGACAGGGGGCATAGCCAAAAACATTCAGTACTTC.

A single count supports this clone. This sequence joins TRBV6-5 and TRBJ1-2, with D possibly TRBD1 on 5 matching bases. This CDR3 region has 13 residues. The germline V and J ends were trimmed by 4 bases and 7 bases, with 13 bases remaining between them. Germline-derived CDR1 and CDR2 are MNHEY and SVGAGI. CDR3 loop: CASSFSGGGGYTF. Here the CDR3 DNA reads TGTGCCAGCAGTTTTTCCGGGGGTGGTGGCTACACCTTC.

The V gene is TRBV2, the J gene TRBJ2-2; maybe TRBD2 (7 bases). CDR1 and CDR2 from the germline V gene are SNHLY and FYNNEI. V lost 8 bases and J lost 2, with 12 bases in between. This CDR3 is 14 amino acids long. The CDR3 region has the DNA TGTGCCAGCGGGGGCGGGGGAAACACCGGGGAGCTGTTTTTT. This encodes CASGGGGNTGELFF.

This sequence joins TRBV5-1 and TRBJ1-1, with D uncertain. Germline assignment: CDR1 SGHRS and CDR2 YFSETQ. The CDR3 covers 15 residues. V was cut by 1 base and J by 2 bases, with 12 bases left in between. CDR3 sequence reads: CASSLKGGPNTEAFF. For the CDR3, the DNA is TGCGCCAGCAGCTTGAAAGGTGGCCCTAACACTGAAGCTTTCTTT.

This sequence joins TRBV18 and TRBJ2-3; unclear D gene. Germline CDR1 reads KGHSH; CDR2 reads LQKENI. CDR3 length: 17 residues. The V end was cut by 4 bases, the J end by 1 base, with 18 bases between. The CDR3 spells CASSLNLGGMGTDTQYF. CDR3 bases: TGTGCCAGCTCACTAAATTTAGGTGGGATGGGCACAGATACGCAGTATTTT.